The rows below give T cell receptor beta chains drawn from one sample of a study of blood T cell repertoires in COVID-19. Here immunoSEQ multiplex PCR was the method, and the copy in TCRdb shows in-frame clones only, minus some. The sample contains 110,000 to 150,000 clones, around 72% of which appear only once. Input material: peripheral blood. These receptor sequences come from a woman aged 55 to 70 with acute or convalescent COVID-19. Both conserved end residues are part of each CDR3. A D gene is named only where the DNA matches it firmly. Only part of the rows carry a size: once, few, many, or a class if the clone is expanded.

-	TRBD1	TRBV5-1	TRBJ2-7	CASSKQGGRTYEQYF	TGCGCCAGCAGCAAACAGGGGGGCCGAACCTACGAGCAGTACTTC
-	-	TRBV5-6	TRBJ2-5	CASSFGEGETQYF	TGTGCCAGCAGCTTCGGGGAAGGGGAGACCCAGTACTTC
-	TRBD2	TRBV11-3	TRBJ2-2	CASSTTSGRFGELFF	TGTGCCAGCAGCACGACTAGCGGGAGGTTCGGGGAGCTGTTTTTT
-	-	TRBV6-5	TRBJ1-1	CASAGREAFF	TGTGCCAGCGCGGGACGGGAAGCTTTCTTT
-	TRBD2	TRBV2	TRBJ2-3	CASSERLAGPGVHTDTQYF	TGTGCCAGCAGTGAAAGACTAGCGGGTCCTGGGGTTCACACAGATACGCAGTATTTT
-	TRBD1	TRBV27	TRBJ1-2	CASSPISPQGAGYGYTF	TGTGCCAGCAGTCCCATATCCCCGCAGGGGGCCGGCTATGGCTACACCTTC
-	-	TRBV21-1	TRBJ2-3	CASSSRQGSSSDTQYF	TGTGCCAGCAGCTCTCGACAGGGGTCTAGTTCAGATACGCAGTATTTT
once	-	TRBV6-5	TRBJ2-7	CASRRRGSYEQYF	TGTGCCAGCAGACGGCGGGGCTCCTACGAGCAGTACTTC
-	TRBD1	TRBV18	TRBJ2-2	CASSPLSGQGGTGELFF	TGTGCCAGCTCACCTCTCTCGGGACAGGGAGGCACCGGGGAGCTGTTTTTT
once	TRBD2	TRBV10-2	TRBJ2-5	CASSPGTSGRQETQYF	TGCGCCAGCAGCCCTGGGACTAGCGGGAGACAAGAGACCCAGTACTTC
-	TRBD2	TRBV2	TRBJ2-1	CASSEVAGVPYNEQFF	TGTGCCAGCAGTGAAGTAGCGGGAGTACCTTACAATGAGCAGTTCTTC
-	TRBD1	TRBV28	TRBJ2-3	CASRYPGQGADTQYF	TGTGCCAGCAGGTATCCGGGACAGGGTGCAGATACGCAGTATTTT
few	TRBD1	TRBV19	TRBJ1-5	CASSSQGGNQPQHF	TGTGCCAGTAGTAGCCAGGGGGGTAATCAGCCCCAGCATTTT
-	TRBD2	TRBV28	TRBJ2-5	CASAPYGLAGGWTQYF	TGTGCCAGCGCCCCTTATGGACTAGCGGGAGGATGGACCCAGTACTTC
-	TRBD2	TRBV19	TRBJ2-5	CASKENSGRPSGETQYF	TGTGCCAGTAAGGAGAATAGCGGGAGGCCTTCTGGGGAGACCCAGTACTTC
-	TRBD1	TRBV5-6	TRBJ2-7	CASSYRDRGNEQYF	TGTGCCAGCAGCTACCGGGACAGGGGCAACGAGCAGTACTTC
-	-	TRBV19	TRBJ1-2	CASKGGLDYGYTF	TGTGCCAGTAAAGGCGGACTCGACTATGGCTACACCTTC
few	-	TRBV28	TRBJ1-1	CASKITGSGGTEAFF	TGTGCCAGCAAAATAACTGGCAGCGGTGGCACTGAAGCTTTCTTT
-	-	TRBV28	TRBJ1-4	CASSTGFEKLFF	TGTGCCAGCAGCACAGGGTTCGAAAAACTGTTTTTT
-	TRBD2	TRBV2	TRBJ2-7	CASRRTSGRSREQYF	TGTGCCAGCAGAAGGACTAGCGGGAGGTCGCGCGAGCAGTACTTC
-	-	TRBV11-2	TRBJ1-4	CASSSQGYNEKLFF	TGTGCCAGCAGCTCACAGGGATATAATGAAAAACTGTTTTTT
few	-	TRBV11-2	TRBJ2-5	CASSLVNREGRETQYF	TGTGCCAGCAGCTTAGTAAACAGGGAAGGGCGGGAGACCCAGTACTTC
-	TRBD1	TRBV2	TRBJ1-2	CANGQGVNYGYTF	TGTGCCAACGGACAGGGTGTTAACTATGGCTACACCTTC
-	TRBD2	TRBV7-9	TRBJ2-3	CASSSGTRMSTDTQYF	TGTGCCAGCAGCTCCGGGACTAGGATGTCCACAGATACGCAGTATTTT
-	-	TRBV3-1/TRBV3-2	TRBJ2-7	CASSQYGVSYEQYF	TGTGCCAGCAGCCAGTACGGGGTCTCCTACGAGCAGTACTTC
-	-	TRBV6-5	TRBJ2-3	CASSFVGSGTDTQYF	TGTGCCAGCAGTTTCGTCGGGAGCGGGACAGATACGCAGTATTTT
-	-	TRBV12-3/TRBV12-4	TRBJ1-5	CASSSRRQPQHF	TGTGCCAGCAGTTCTAGGAGGCAGCCCCAGCATTTT
once	TRBD2	TRBV7-8	TRBJ2-1	CASSLLVREDYNEQFF	TGTGCCAGCAGCTTATTGGTCCGGGAGGACTACAATGAGCAGTTCTTC
-	-	TRBV6-5	TRBJ2-7	CASRLSPGAYEQYF	TGTGCCAGCAGACTAAGCCCAGGGGCCTACGAGCAGTACTTC
-	-	TRBV6-5	TRBJ1-1	CASSRNRQENTEAFF	TGTGCCAGCAGCCGTAACCGACAGGAAAACACTGAAGCTTTCTTT
-	-	TRBV6-5	TRBJ2-2	CASRNRATGELFF	TGTGCCAGCAGGAACAGGGCCACCGGGGAGCTGTTTTTT
-	-	TRBV5-1	TRBJ2-4	CASSFGTPRSIQYF	TGCGCCAGCAGCTTCGGGACTCCCAGGAGCATTCAGTACTTC
-	-	TRBV4-1	TRBJ2-1	CASSQVPIPYNEQFF	TGCGCCAGCAGCCAAGTGCCTATTCCTTACAATGAGCAGTTCTTC
-	-	TRBV28	TRBJ1-3	CASTKQPASGNTIYF	TGTGCCAGCACAAAACAGCCAGCCTCTGGAAACACCATATATTTT
-	-	TRBV27	TRBJ1-2	CASFDYGTSYGYTF	TGTGCCAGCTTCGACTATGGGACTTCCTATGGCTACACCTTC
few	TRBD2	TRBV7-9	TRBJ2-7	CASSLEGTTSGQYF	TGTGCCAGCAGCTTAGAAGGGACTACCTCCGGGCAGTACTTC
-	-	TRBV25-1	TRBJ2-7	CASGDMEGMTYEQYF	TGTGCCAGCGGGGATATGGAGGGAATGACTTACGAGCAGTACTTC
many	-	TRBV14	TRBJ2-7	CASSQGWGTSEQYF	TGTGCCAGCAGCCAAGGCTGGGGCACCTCCGAGCAGTACTTC
-	-	TRBV6-5	TRBJ1-2	CASRSPGRRGYTF	TGTGCCAGCAGATCTCCAGGGCGAAGGGGCTACACCTTC
-	-	TRBV18	TRBJ2-5	CASSPLGQSTQETQYF	TGTGCCAGCTCACCACTTGGGCAGAGCACCCAAGAGACCCAGTACTTC
-	TRBD2	TRBV5-1	TRBJ2-7	CASSEIRTSGSSYEQYF	TGCGCCAGCAGCGAGATCAGGACTAGCGGGAGCTCCTACGAGCAGTACTTC
-	TRBD2	TRBV4-1	TRBJ2-3	CASSQDNQAGGPTDTQYF	TGCGCCAGCAGCCAAGATAATCAAGCGGGAGGGCCCACAGATACGCAGTATTTT